The 17 T cell receptor beta chains below come from one sample, sequenced in a study of OX40 agonist ivuxolimab in advanced cancers. Method: immunoSEQ multiplex PCR; TCRdb's copy keeps in-frame clones and lacks some. The sample carries fewer than 70,000 clones, 89% recorded once. The sample consisted of CD4+ or CD8+ T cells sorted from blood, taken in a trial of the OX40 agonist ivuxolimab. These TCRs come from an adult with an advanced solid tumor such as melanoma, head and neck, liver or kidney cancer.

This clone is a singleton in its sample. V is TRBV5-1 and J is TRBJ2-6; 9 bases line up with TRBD1. Looked up from germline, CDR1 is SGHRS and CDR2 is YFSETQ. This CDR3 contains 16 residues. J was trimmed by 2 bases and V by 4 bases; bases with no gene match: 4. The chain's CDR3 is CASSGDRAAGANVLTF. In DNA, the CDR3 is TGCGCCAGCAGCGGGGACAGGGCGGCTGGGGCCAACGTCCTGACTTTC.

V is TRBV5-1 and J is TRBJ2-1; the match to TRBD1 covers 10 bases. Germline V gene data show CDR1 as SGHRS and CDR2 as YFSETQ. This CDR3 spans 15 amino acids. V dropped 5 bases and J dropped 6; count of bases not matched to a gene: 8. DNA for the CDR3: TGCGCCAGCAGAACGGACAGGGGGTTAACCAATGAGCAGTTCTTC. It yields the protein CASRTDRGLTNEQFF.

The chain recombines TRBV6-1 with TRBJ2-7; 9 nucleotides line up with TRBD2. Germline V gene sequence: CDR1 MNHNS, CDR2 SASEGT. Germline trimming cut 6 bases from V and 1 base from J; bases unmatched to any gene: 7. The CDR3 is 15 amino acids. CDR3 in DNA: TGTGCCAGCAGCCCCCGGACTAGCGTATCCTACGAGCAGTACTTC. Its protein is CASSPRTSVSYEQYF.

The J gene is TRBJ1-6, the V gene TRBV28; 9 bases match TRBD1. Trimming cost V 6 bases and J 10 bases; bases outside gene matches: 13. The germline gives CDR1 MDHEN, CDR2 SYDVKM. There are 16 residues in the CDR3. This CDR3 is CASRLPGQGFESPLHF. CDR3 nucleotides: TGTGCCAGCAGACTACCGGGACAGGGTTTCGAATCACCCCTCCACTTT.

The chain uses TRBV7-9 and TRBJ1-4, with D perhaps matching TRBD1 (5 bases). V lost 5 bases, J lost 4 bases, and 8 bases lay in between. The V gene's germline CDR1 is SEHNR and CDR2 FQNEAQ (reference sequence). The CDR3 totals 13 residues. The CDR3 reads CASSMGLNEKLFF. The CDR3 DNA sequence: TGTGCCAGCAGCATGGGGCTTAATGAAAAACTGTTTTTT.

The CDR3 loop reads CASSLDPGTSGETQYF. In nucleotides, the CDR3 is TGTGCCAGCAGCTTAGACCCCGGGACTAGCGGCGAGACCCAGTACTTC. The V gene is TRBV7-8, the J gene TRBJ2-5; 11 bases align to TRBD2. Germline V lookup: CDR1 SGHVS, CDR2 FQNEAQ. J was trimmed by 5 bases and V by 1 base; bases with no gene match: 6. The CDR3 is 16 amino acids.

This chain uses TRBV7-7 with TRBJ2-3, with 10 bases that match TRBD2. Losses at the gene ends were 5 bases for V and 6 bases for J; bases not matched to a gene: 8. The CDR3 has 15 residues. CDR1 is SSHAT and CDR2 is FNYEAQ in the germline V gene (reference sequence). CDR3 nucleotide sequence: TGTGCCAGCAGCCCGGGGACTAGCGTGTCGGATACGCAGTATTTT. Protein sequence: CASSPGTSVSDTQYF.

V is TRBV11-2 and J is TRBJ2-5; TRBD2 might be the D (6 bases). Trimming stripped 5 bases from V and 1 base from J, with 14 bases between. Germline lookup yields CDR1 SGHAT and CDR2 FQNNGV. The CDR3 covers 15 residues. This chain's CDR3 is CASSPDAGSQETQYF. The CDR3 nucleotides read TGTGCCAGCAGCCCAGACGCGGGATCCCAAGAGACCCAGTACTTC.

The chain is built from TRBV15 and TRBJ1-1; no clear D. The CDR3 has 15 residues. V lost 5 bases, J lost 4 bases, and 17 bases lay in between. Germline V CDR1 and CDR2: LNHNV, YYDKDF (reference sequence). CDR3 loop: CATSGDIELGTEAFF. As DNA, the CDR3 is TGTGCCACCAGCGGCGACATCGAGCTGGGCACTGAAGCTTTCTTT.

The chain employs TRBV19 and TRBJ1-5; weak D call: TRBD1 (5 bases). CDR1 and CDR2 from the germline V gene are LNHDA and SQIVND (reference sequence). CDR3 length: 15 amino acids. Trimming stripped 5 bases from V and 2 bases from J, with 13 bases between. Written as DNA, the CDR3 is TGTGCCAGTAGTGAGGGGACCTCCGGCAATCAGCCCCAGCATTTT. Encoded protein: CASSEGTSGNQPQHF.

The chain has TRBV4-1 and TRBJ2-7; 7 positions agree with TRBD1. The germline V gene has CDR1 MGHRA and CDR2 YSYEKL. Losses at the gene ends were 6 bases for V and 6 bases for J; bases not matched to a gene: 8. This CDR3 region has 13 residues. The CDR3 coding sequence is TGCGCCAGCAGGGAAACATCAGGGGGCGAGCAGTACTTC. This codes for CASRETSGGEQYF.

The chain is built from TRBV5-6 and TRBJ1-2; D is undetermined. Germline V gene lookup returns CDR1 SGHDT and CDR2 YYEEEE. The V and J ends lost 5 bases and 0 bases respectively, with 5 bases between them. The CDR3 length is 12 residues. The CDR3 nucleotides read TGTGCCAGCAGTAGAGCTAACTATGGCTACACCTTC. It yields the protein CASSRANYGYTF.

The chain combines TRBV30 with TRBJ2-5; 11 bases agree with TRBD2. Trimming cost V 2 bases and J 2 bases; bases outside gene matches: 10. The CDR3 length is 17 residues. Germline assignment: CDR1 GTSNPN and CDR2 SVGIG (reference sequence). CDR3 in amino acids: CAWSKGLAGSDQETQYF. CDR3 bases: TGTGCCTGGAGTAAAGGACTAGCGGGTTCTGATCAAGAGACCCAGTACTTC.

The chain links TRBV5-4 to TRBJ1-2; D gene uncertain. V dropped 0 bases and J dropped 2 bases, with 8 bases sitting between them. Germline loops: CDR1 SGHNT, CDR2 YYREEE (reference sequence). This CDR3 spans 14 amino acids. The CDR3 reads CASSLDAKNYGYTF. DNA of the CDR3: TGTGCCAGCAGCTTGGATGCAAAGAACTATGGCTACACCTTC.

V usage is TRBV5-6 and J usage is TRBJ1-2, with no clear D. This CDR3 is 14 amino acids long. Germline CDR1 reads SGHDT; CDR2 reads YYEEEE. The V end was cut by 0 bases, the J end by 0 bases, with 6 bases between. This chain's CDR3 is CASSLGAANYGYTF. CDR3 bases: TGTGCCAGCAGCTTGGGGGCAGCTAACTATGGCTACACCTTC.

J is TRBJ2-4 and V is TRBV5-1; D is perhaps TRBD1 or TRBD2 (5 bases each). The CDR3 extends over 15 amino acids. V dropped 4 bases and J dropped 0 bases, with 11 bases sitting between them. Germline values: CDR1 SGHRS, CDR2 YFSETQ. DNA for the CDR3: TGCGCCAGCAGCCCTGGGGACGTAGCCAAAAACATTCAGTACTTC. Translation: CASSPGDVAKNIQYF.

The J gene is TRBJ2-1, the V gene TRBV4-2; D is unclear. Germline CDR1 reads LGHNA; CDR2 reads YNFKEQ. Deletions cut 1 base from V and 3 bases from J, with 16 bases between. The CDR3 contains 17 residues. The CDR3 loop is CASSQATRPNRYNEQFF. The CDR3 nucleotides read TGTGCCAGCAGCCAAGCAACGAGGCCAAACCGCTACAATGAGCAGTTCTTC.